The source of this TCR beta chain is a study of yellow fever vaccine responses in identical twins. The study's findings and limits: Twins' vaccine T cell response reportedly gave the appearance of partial convergence and partial personalization.

As for this clonotype: As yet, its antigen is unknown.

Each CDR3 protein gets one entry after TCRdb re-called the RT-PCR reads with MiXCR. The top ten hold roughly 6.5% of the sample, which has 3,200 or so distinct CDR3 sequences, approximately 83% seen once. The junction had 12 bases not matched to a gene; V was cut back by 5 bases and J by 8 bases. Germline values: CDR1 DFQATT, CDR2 SNEGSKA (reference sequence). The CDR3 covers 15 residues. The sequence derives from a woman between 18 and 29 years old who received the yellow fever vaccine. V and J are TRBV20-1 and TRBJ2-1, with 10 bases aligning to TRBD2. Sequenced material: T cells from blood (PBMCs), unsorted or a sorted subset (not recorded which), taken before or after yellow fever vaccination (not recorded which). CDR3 residues: CSAPNRLAGGHEQFF. The CDR3 bases are TGCAGTGCTCCCAACCGCTTAGCGGGAGGACATGAGCAGTTCTTC.